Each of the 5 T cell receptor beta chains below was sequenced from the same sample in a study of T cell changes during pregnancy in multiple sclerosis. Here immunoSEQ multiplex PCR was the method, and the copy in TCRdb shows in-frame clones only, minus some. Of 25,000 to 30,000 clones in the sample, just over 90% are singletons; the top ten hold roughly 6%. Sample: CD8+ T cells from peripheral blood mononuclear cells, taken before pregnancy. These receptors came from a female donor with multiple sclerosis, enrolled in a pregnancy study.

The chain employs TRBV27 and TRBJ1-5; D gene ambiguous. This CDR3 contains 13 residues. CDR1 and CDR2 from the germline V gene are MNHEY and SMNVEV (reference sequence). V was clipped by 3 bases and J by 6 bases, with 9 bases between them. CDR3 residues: CASSFGSAQPQHF. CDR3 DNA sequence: TGTGCCAGCAGTTTCGGGAGCGCTCAGCCCCAGCATTTT.

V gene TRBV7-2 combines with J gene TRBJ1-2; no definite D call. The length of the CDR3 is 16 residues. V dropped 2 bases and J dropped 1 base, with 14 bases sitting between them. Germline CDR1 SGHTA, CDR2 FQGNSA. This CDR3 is CASSLRPFGVNYGYTF. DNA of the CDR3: TGTGCCAGCAGCTTAAGACCCTTCGGAGTTAACTATGGCTACACCTTC.

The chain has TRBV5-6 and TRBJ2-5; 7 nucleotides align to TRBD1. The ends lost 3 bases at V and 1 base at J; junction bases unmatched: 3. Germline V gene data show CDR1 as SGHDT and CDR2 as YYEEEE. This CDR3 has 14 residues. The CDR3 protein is CASSWDSLQETQYF. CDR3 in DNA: TGTGCCAGCAGCTGGGACAGCCTCCAAGAGACCCAGTACTTC.

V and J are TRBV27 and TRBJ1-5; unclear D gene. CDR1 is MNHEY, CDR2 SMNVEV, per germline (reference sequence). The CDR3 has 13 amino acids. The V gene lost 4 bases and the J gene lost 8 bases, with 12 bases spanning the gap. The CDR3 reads CASSYEVTKPQHF. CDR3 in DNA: TGTGCCAGCAGTTATGAGGTTACGAAGCCCCAGCATTTT.

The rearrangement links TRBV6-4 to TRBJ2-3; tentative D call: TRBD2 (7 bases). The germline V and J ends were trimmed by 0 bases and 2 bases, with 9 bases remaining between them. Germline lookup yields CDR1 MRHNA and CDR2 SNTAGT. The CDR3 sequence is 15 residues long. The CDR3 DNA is TGTGCCAGCAGTGACTCCGCGGGGGCCACAGATACGCAGTATTTT. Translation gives CASSDSAGATDTQYF.